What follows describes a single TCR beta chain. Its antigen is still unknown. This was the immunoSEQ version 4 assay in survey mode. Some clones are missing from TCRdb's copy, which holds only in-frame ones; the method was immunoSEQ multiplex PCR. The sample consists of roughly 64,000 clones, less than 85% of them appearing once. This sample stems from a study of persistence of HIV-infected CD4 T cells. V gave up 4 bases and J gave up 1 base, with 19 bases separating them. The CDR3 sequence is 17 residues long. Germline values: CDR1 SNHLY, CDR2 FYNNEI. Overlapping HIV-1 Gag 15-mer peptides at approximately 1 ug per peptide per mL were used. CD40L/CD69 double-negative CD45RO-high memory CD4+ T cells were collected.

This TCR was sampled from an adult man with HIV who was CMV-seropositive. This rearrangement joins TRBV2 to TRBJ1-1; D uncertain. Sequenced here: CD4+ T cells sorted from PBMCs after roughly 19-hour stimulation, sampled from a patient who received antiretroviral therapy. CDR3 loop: CASSGQAGPPGNTEAFF. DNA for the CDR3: TGTGCCAGCAGTGGCCAAGCGGGCCCACCAGGGAACACTGAAGCTTTCTTT.